This TCR beta chain comes out of a study of cytomegalovirus exposure and HLA in healthy donors. Study observations and caveats: Earlier analysis found most TCR beta V segments productive about 90% or about 30% of the time. The study flagged approximately 180 TCR beta chains as cytomegalovirus-associated.

For this clone: Antigen unknown.

The study ran its PCR with 60 Vbeta and 13 Jbeta primers. Authors' methods: Tens of millions of unique TCR beta chains, 9 million to 14 million shared, were counted in a later analysis. Profiling relied on immunoSEQ multiplex PCR, and the TCRdb table lists in-frame clones only, not all of them. V, J and clone size derive from that table, while D and trimming were established from the DNA sequence. The sample records 150,000 to 200,000 clones, approximately 84% being singletons. Specimen: PBMCs. The receptor comes from a man between 18 and 35 years old in good health and CMV-seropositive.

This chain's CDR3 is CASSIGQASNQPQHF. For the CDR3, the DNA is TGTGCCAGTAGTATCGGACAGGCCAGCAATCAGCCCCAGCATTTT. The chain combines TRBV19 with TRBJ1-5; 7 nucleotides match TRBD1. This CDR3 region has 15 residues. Germline V gene lookup returns CDR1 LNHDA and CDR2 SQIVND (reference sequence). The junction had 3 bases not matched to a gene; V was cut back by 3 bases and J by 1 base.